This TCR beta chain was sequenced during a study of identical twins. Study-level points and caveats: The more abundant beta clonotypes in cord blood had fewer insertions, and memory repertoires did not show this.

Germline V gene data show CDR1 as SEHNR and CDR2 as FQNEAQ (reference sequence). V gave up 5 bases and J gave up 5 bases; unmatched junction bases: 7. The CDR3 length is 16 residues. Only a few counts were recorded for this clonotype. Its antigen is not known. Addition of a universal primer site occurred through template switching, and cDNA carried unique molecular identifiers. TCRdb analysed the 5' RACE reads with MiXCR anew, one entry per CDR3 protein. Among 400,000 to 500,000 distinct CDR3 sequences, around 20% were seen once, and the ten largest hold more than 10%. The specimen was naive T cells sorted from blood. This clonotype was obtained from a man between 50 and 59 years old in good health. The chain uses TRBV7-9 and TRBJ2-2; 11 bases agree with TRBD2. The CDR3 nucleotides read TGTGCCAGCAGCGCGACTAGCGGGAAAGGAACCGGGGAGCTGTTTTTT. Encoded protein: CASSATSGKGTGELFF. The full variable domain, with the rest looked up from reference TRBV7-9 and TRBJ2-2, is DTGVSQNPRHKITKRGQNVTFRCDPISEHNRLYWYRQTLGQGPEFLTYFQNEAQLEKSRLLSDRFSAERPKGSFSTLEIQRTEQGDSAMYLCASSATSGKGTGELFFGEGSRLTVL.